This TCR beta chain was recorded in a study of shared clonotypes between healthy human individuals. Study observations and caveats: At large depth, rarefaction still showed sorted-subset sequencing to be incomplete.

The study enrolled healthy HIV-negative adults without recent acute infections or vaccinations as donors. Clones were read by immunoSEQ multiplex PCR, and TCRdb kept only the in-frame ones, dropping some. Of 600,000 to 700,000 clones in the sample, more than 70% were seen once. Comment on this clone: Its antigen is unidentified.

Per germline, CDR1 SGHDN and CDR2 FVKESK. The V gene lost 2 bases and the J gene lost 7 bases, with 8 bases spanning the gap. This CDR3 is 12 amino acids long. The chain joins TRBV14 to TRBJ2-5; D gene ambiguous. The sequence was obtained from a woman in her twenties or thirties in good health. The sample consisted of memory CD4+ T cells sorted from blood. The subset: CD45RA-negative fraction. DNA of the CDR3: TGTGCCAGCAGCCAATATGAAGGGACCCAGTACTTC. The encoded protein is CASSQYEGTQYF.